This T cell receptor beta chain was sequenced in a study of T cells in Graves' hyperthyroidism and ophthalmopathy. General study findings and limits: Blood shared most expanded thyroid clonotypes above 0.001. The authors' 13 V-J model separated ophthalmopathy from stable hyperthyroidism.

This clonotype was recorded at least ten times. Its cognate antigen is unknown. Losses at the gene ends were 5 bases for V and 10 bases for J; bases not matched to a gene: 14. There are 16 residues in the CDR3. In germline, CDR1 is SGHTA, CDR2 FQGTGA. PBMCs were derived from roughly 10 ml fresh peripheral blood. Template material for amplifying TCR beta CDR3 regions consisted of RNA transcripts. A first-round RT-PCR of the TCR CDR3 used the HTBI primer set. TCRdb re-derived calls from the multiplex PCR reads in MiXCR, one entry per CDR3 protein. The sample holds a few hundred thousand distinct CDR3 sequences, about a sixth seen once.

This sequence was found in a woman in her twenties or thirties with Graves' hyperthyroidism. The chain is built from TRBV7-3 and TRBJ2-1; 10 bases agree with TRBD1. The sequenced sample consisted of blood. CDR3 nucleotides: TGTGCCAGCAGCGCCAACCCCGGGACAGGGGTGAGGGAGCAGTTCTTC. This encodes CASSANPGTGVREQFF.